These T cell receptor beta chains were read from a single sample in a study of early T cells in non-severe SARS-CoV-2 infection. TCRdb reprocessed the 5' RACE reads via MiXCR and lists one record per CDR3 protein. Of about 27,000 distinct CDR3 sequences listed, approximately 4.1% were seen once; the top ten hold about 6.3%. The sequencing sample was made of whole blood. The receptors derive from an adult who was a healthcare worker with PCR-confirmed SARS-CoV-2 infection or an uninfected control (not recorded which). CDR3s include the opening cysteine and the closing phenylalanine or tryptophan. D genes are given only for firm matches. Clone sizes are given selectively: once, few, many, or a class where the clone is expanded.

D	V	J	size	CDR3	DNA
-	TRBV5-6	TRBJ2-1	medium-sized	CASSWRAVEQFF	TGTGCCAGCAGCTGGCGGGCCGTTGAGCAGTTCTTC
TRBD2	TRBV11-3	TRBJ2-1	medium-sized	CASSSTSGSDNEQFF	TGTGCCAGCAGCTCGACTAGCGGGAGTGACAATGAGCAGTTCTTC
-	TRBV20-1	TRBJ1-1	many	CSATGRASTEAFF	TGCAGTGCTACAGGTAGGGCGAGCACTGAAGCTTTCTTT
-	TRBV6-5	TRBJ2-1	many	CASSLDSNNEQFF	TGTGCCAGCAGCTTAGACTCAAACAATGAGCAGTTCTTC
TRBD2	TRBV29-1	TRBJ2-1	few	CSVRTSGRLNEQFF	TGCAGCGTTCGGACTAGCGGGAGACTGAATGAGCAGTTCTTC
-	TRBV20-1	TRBJ2-5	many	CSPLGPGSGSQYF	TGCAGCCCCCTCGGACCCGGCTCCGGGAGCCAGTACTTC
-	TRBV10-3	TRBJ2-7	many	CAISEKGSEREQYF	TGTGCCATCAGTGAGAAAGGGTCTGAGCGCGAGCAGTACTTC
-	TRBV7-9	TRBJ2-1	many	CASSLGGLNEQFF	TGTGCCAGCAGCTTAGGGGGGCTGAATGAGCAGTTCTTC
-	TRBV6-5	TRBJ1-2	-	CASSPWQGRGYTF	TGTGCCAGCAGTCCCTGGCAAGGGAGAGGCTACACCTTC
TRBD2	TRBV7-8	TRBJ2-3	many	CASSPYPGLVQYF	TGTGCCAGCAGCCCCTACCCTGGACTAGTACAGTATTTT
-	TRBV12-3/TRBV12-4	TRBJ1-3	many	CATGRGTTIYF	TGTGCCACCGGTCGAGGGACCACCATATATTTT
TRBD1	TRBV7-8	TRBJ2-2	-	CASSPWTGHTGELFF	TGTGCCAGCAGCCCTTGGACAGGACACACCGGGGAGCTGTTTTTT
-	TRBV29-1	TRBJ2-7	-	CSVVQDSYEQYF	TGCAGCGTTGTACAAGATAGCTACGAGCAGTACTTC
TRBD2	TRBV5-1	TRBJ2-1	-	CASSLEAGGPGDEQFF	TGCGCCAGCAGCTTGGAAGCGGGAGGGCCGGGCGATGAGCAGTTCTTC
TRBD2	TRBV9	TRBJ2-1	many	CASSAGLADGNEQFF	TGTGCCAGCAGCGCCGGACTAGCGGACGGCAATGAGCAGTTCTTC
-	TRBV7-9	TRBJ1-5	-	CASSLETVYQPQHF	TGTGCCAGCAGCTTAGAGACAGTCTATCAGCCCCAGCATTTT
TRBD2	TRBV12-3/TRBV12-4	TRBJ2-7	many	CASSFTSGGGYEQYF	TGTGCCAGCAGTTTCACTAGCGGGGGGGGCTACGAGCAGTACTTC
TRBD2	TRBV14	TRBJ2-1	few	CASSYLAGIVSYNEQFF	TGTGCCAGCAGCTACCTAGCGGGTATTGTATCCTACAATGAGCAGTTCTTC
-	TRBV20-1	TRBJ2-1	-	CSARAHLAVIGNEQFF	TGCAGTGCTAGAGCCCATTTAGCCGTCATTGGCAATGAGCAGTTCTTC
-	TRBV4-1	TRBJ2-7	many	CASSQSQDRAYEQYF	TGCGCCAGCAGCCAGAGTCAGGACAGAGCTTACGAGCAGTACTTC
-	TRBV20-1	TRBJ2-3	many	CSASWGGRADTQYF	TGCAGTGCTAGTTGGGGAGGTAGGGCAGATACGCAGTATTTT
-	TRBV19	TRBJ2-3	many	CASSSNRGTASTDTQYF	TGTGCCAGTAGTTCGAACCGGGGGACAGCTAGCACAGATACGCAGTATTTT
-	TRBV11-2	TRBJ1-1	many	CASTQPGGVGDTEAFF	TGTGCCAGCACCCAACCTGGAGGGGTAGGGGACACTGAAGCTTTCTTT
-	TRBV7-9	TRBJ2-7	-	CASSRTGTQGNEQYF	TGTGCCAGCAGCCGAACTGGTACACAGGGCAACGAGCAGTACTTC
-	TRBV7-9	TRBJ2-5	-	CASSPRTEGETQYF	TGTGCCAGCAGCCCCCGGACCGAAGGAGAGACCCAGTACTTC
TRBD2	TRBV6-2/TRBV6-3	TRBJ2-3	-	CATRKREATDTQYF	TGTGCCACGAGGAAGCGGGAGGCCACAGATACGCAGTATTTT
-	TRBV9	TRBJ2-7	many	CASSPRGEVFSEQYF	TGTGCCAGCAGCCCCAGGGGGGAGGTATTCTCCGAGCAGTACTTC
-	TRBV11-2	TRBJ2-5	-	CASSLLAETQYF	TGTGCCAGCAGCTTACTCGCGGAGACCCAGTACTTC